This TCR beta chain was found in a study of blood T cell repertoires in COVID-19. Study at large: The United States, Italy and Spain supplied acute and convalescent COVID-19 samples. In each case, the material was cDNA or gDNA derived from T cells, B-cell-depleted T cells, or PBMCs.

This clone has more than one count but fewer than ten. Germline assignment: CDR1 MDHEN and CDR2 SYDVKM. V lost 3 bases and J lost 1, with 8 bases in between. This CDR3 is 14 amino acids long. Per the authors' pipeline: Estimation of nucleated cell counts relied on the amplification of reference gene primers. Sequenced by immunoSEQ multiplex PCR; TCRdb stores in-frame clones only, minus some. The DNA was the basis for D and trimming; V, J and clone size are from that table. Among about 61,000 clones listed, around 77% were seen once. The receptor's source is a man aged 80 or over with active or convalescent COVID-19. The rearrangement links TRBV28 to TRBJ2-3, with a weak D call TRBD1 (6 bases). The specimen sequenced was peripheral blood. CDR3 bases: TGTGCCAGCAGTTTTGGGACACGCACAGATACGCAGTATTTT. Protein sequence: CASSFGTRTDTQYF.